This TCR beta chain was captured in a study of T cell changes during pregnancy in multiple sclerosis. The V segment lost 0 bases and the J segment 8 bases; nucleotides outside the gene matches: 6. The CDR3 contains 14 residues. In germline, CDR1 is SGHTA, CDR2 FQGTGA. TCRdb's copy holds only in-frame clones and misses some; the assay was immunoSEQ multiplex PCR. The repertoire holds around 31,000 clones, with around nine tenths as singletons. This clone was seen once. This clonotype originated in a female donor with multiple sclerosis, enrolled in a pregnancy study. V is TRBV7-3 and J is TRBJ1-2; 7 nucleotides match TRBD1. This specimen was CD4+ T cells from peripheral blood mononuclear cells, taken in the first trimester of pregnancy. CDR3 coding DNA: TGTGCCAGCAGCTTAACGGGGACAGACGAAGGCTACACCTTC. This encodes CASSLTGTDEGYTF.